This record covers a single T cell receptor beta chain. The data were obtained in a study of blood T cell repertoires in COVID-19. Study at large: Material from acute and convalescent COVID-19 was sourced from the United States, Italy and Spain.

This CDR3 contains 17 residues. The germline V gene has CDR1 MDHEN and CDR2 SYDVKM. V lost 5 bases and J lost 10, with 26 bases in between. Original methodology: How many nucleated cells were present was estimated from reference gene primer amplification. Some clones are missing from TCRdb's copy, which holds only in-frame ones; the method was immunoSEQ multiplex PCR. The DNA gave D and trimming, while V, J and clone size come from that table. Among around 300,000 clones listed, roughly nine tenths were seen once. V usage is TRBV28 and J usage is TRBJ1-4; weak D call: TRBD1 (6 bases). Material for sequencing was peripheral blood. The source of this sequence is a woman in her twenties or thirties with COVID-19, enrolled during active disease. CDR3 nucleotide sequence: TGTGCCAGCAGTCCCCCATCTTTGGGACAAGGGAGTGGAAAACTGTTTTTT. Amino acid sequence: CASSPPSLGQGSGKLFF.